The 18 T cell receptor beta chains below all came from one sample that was sequenced in a study of blood T cells in healthy people across ages. With a J-beta primer mix and a sample-barcoded 5' primer, a second PCR ran about 6 to 11 cycles. TCRdb reprocessed the 5' RACE reads via MiXCR and lists one record per CDR3 protein. This sample has some 1.1 million distinct CDR3 sequences, with less than 45% found just once. Sequenced input: blood. The receptors were gathered from a young man in good health.

This rearrangement joins TRBV27 to TRBJ2-7; no clear D. The CDR3 is 12 residues long. Germline assignment: CDR1 MNHEY and CDR2 SMNVEV (reference sequence). V lost 8 bases and J lost 3, with 11 bases in between. CDR3 region: CASRYGDYEQYF. Here the CDR3 DNA reads TGTGCCAGCCGGTACGGCGACTACGAGCAGTACTTC.

As DNA, the CDR3 is TGCAGTGCTAGAGGCGGGCGGGAAGGCACAGATACGCAGTATTTT. This codes for CSARGGREGTDTQYF. V gene TRBV20-1 combines with J gene TRBJ2-3; tentatively, D is TRBD2 (6 bases). V was clipped by 1 base and J by 1 base, with 12 bases between them. Germline assignment: CDR1 DFQATT and CDR2 SNEGSKA (reference sequence). The CDR3 is 15 amino acids.

A note on this clonotype: One end of the junction does not line up with germline, which may come from a read error. The V call is TRBV5-6, the J call TRBJ1-5, with a tentative D call TRBD1 (6 bases). The length of the CDR3 is 15 residues. CDR1 is SGHDT, CDR2 YYEEEE, per germline. The CDR3 DNA is TGCGCCAGCAGCTTGTGGGACATCAGCGTGCAGCCCCAGCATTTT. This sequence encodes CASSLWDISVQPQHF.

CDR3 bases: TGTGCCAGCAGCCAAGACAGGATTTCCTACAATGAGCAGTTCTTC. Residues: CASSQDRISYNEQFF. The V gene is TRBV3-1, the J gene TRBJ2-1; no firm D call. V was clipped by 0 bases and J by 1 base, with 7 bases between them. Looked up from germline, CDR1 is LGHDT and CDR2 is YNNKEL (reference sequence). The CDR3 extends over 15 amino acids.

This chain links TRBV2 with TRBJ1-1, with 7 bases that match TRBD1. The CDR3 is 14 residues long. Germline loops: CDR1 SNHLY, CDR2 FYNNEI. V dropped 7 bases and J dropped 1; count of bases not matched to a gene: 6. CDR3 in DNA: TGTGCCAGCAAGGCTTACAGGGGGAACACTGAAGCTTTCTTT. This sequence encodes CASKAYRGNTEAFF.

In its sample, this clonotype was seen a few times. V and J are TRBV7-9 and TRBJ2-2; TRBD1 is a possible D gene (5 bases). V lost 3 bases and J lost 4, with 12 bases in between. The CDR3 totals 15 residues. Germline loops: CDR1 SEHNR, CDR2 FQNEAQ (reference sequence). The CDR3 DNA reads as TGTGCCAGCAGCTTCAAGGGGCTGGGCACCGGGGAGCTGTTTTTT. Protein: CASSFKGLGTGELFF.

The V call is TRBV29-1, the J call TRBJ1-1; 7 nucleotides match TRBD1. V was clipped by 5 bases and J by 12 bases; unmatched bases: 21. Germline V lookup: CDR1 SQVTM, CDR2 ANQGSEA. CDR3 length equals 15 residues. CDR3 DNA: TGCAGCGTTCCTGGGGAACGGGACAGCCAGTTTGGGTCTTTCTTT. This encodes CSVPGERDSQFGSFF. The variable domain in full, completed from reference TRBV29-1 and TRBJ1-1, reads SAVISQKPSRDICQRGTSLTIQCQVDSQVTMMFWYRQQPGQSLTLIATANQGSEATYESGFVIDKFPISRPNLTFSTLTVSNMSPEDSSIYLCSVPGERDSQFGSFFGQGTRLTVV.

This sequence joins TRBV2 and TRBJ2-5; 13 positions match TRBD2. The CDR3 loop spans 15 amino acids. V shed 7 bases, J shed 11 bases, and the junction held 13 bases outside the gene matches. Germline CDR1 and CDR2: SNHLY and FYNNEI. The CDR3 loop is CASNGLAGAGVEQYF. CDR3 DNA sequence: TGTGCCAGCAACGGACTAGCGGGGGCAGGGGTTGAGCAGTACTTC.

The chain uses TRBV7-9 and TRBJ2-1; 8 bases line up with TRBD1. The V segment lost 5 bases and the J segment 13 bases; nucleotides outside the gene matches: 16. CDR1 is SEHNR, CDR2 FQNEAQ, per germline (reference sequence). The CDR3 runs to 15 residues. The DNA for the CDR3 is TGTGCCAGCAGCAATACTGGACAGGGACAAGAGGCCCAGTTCTTC. Encoded protein: CASSNTGQGQEAQFF.

This clonotype was seen more than once but under ten times. V is TRBV7-2 and J is TRBJ2-3; perhaps TRBD2 as D (7 bases). The CDR3 consists of 16 residues. Per the germline V gene, CDR1 is SGHTA and CDR2 is FQGNSA. V was pared by 1 base and J by 7 bases, with 18 bases between. CDR3 loop: CASSLVPGGFEYTQYF. CDR3 DNA: TGTGCCAGCAGCTTAGTACCGGGGGGCTTTGAGTATACGCAGTATTTT.

This clonotype was seen a handful of times. The chain combines TRBV6-6 with TRBJ2-5; TRBD2 might be the D (7 bases). Germline CDR1 reads MNHNY; CDR2 reads SVGAGI (reference sequence). V was pared by 2 bases and J by 4 bases, with 17 bases between. The CDR3 loop spans 16 amino acids. This CDR3 is CASSYGLGGAGETQYF. Here the CDR3 DNA reads TGTGCCAGCAGTTACGGGTTAGGGGGGGCTGGAGAGACCCAGTACTTC.

The CDR3 loop is CSARRLAGGNIQYF. The CDR3 nucleotides read TGCAGTGCTAGAAGGCTAGCGGGGGGGAACATTCAGTACTTC. The chain recombines TRBV20-1 with TRBJ2-7; 12 nucleotides match TRBD2. The J call may be wrong; the DNA end is better matched by TRBJ2-4. The CDR3 has 14 residues. The germline V gene has CDR1 DFQATT and CDR2 SNEGSKA (reference sequence).

V is TRBV20-1 and J is TRBJ2-2; D perhaps matches TRBD1 (5 bases). Germline lookup yields CDR1 DFQATT and CDR2 SNEGSKA (reference sequence). Trimming took 4 bases from V and 0 from J, leaving 9 bases between them. This CDR3 is built from 14 residues. CDR3 region: CSATPQANTGELFF. CDR3 in DNA: TGCAGTGCTACACCACAGGCGAACACCGGGGAGCTGTTTTTT.

V usage is TRBV4-3 and J usage is TRBJ1-5; 7 bases are shared with TRBD1. V was clipped by 6 bases and J by 8 bases; unmatched bases: 7. Germline CDR1 LGHNA, CDR2 YSLEER. The CDR3 loop spans 13 amino acids. CDR3 sequence (DNA): TGCGCCAGCAGAAAAAACACAGGGGAGCCCCAGCATTTT. Amino acids: CASRKNTGEPQHF.

Notes on this clonotype: This could be a read error, since a much larger clone is one nucleotide away. The V gene is TRBV12-3 or TRBV12-4, the J gene TRBJ1-2; a possible D gene is TRBD1 (5 bases). With 8 bases removed from V and 8 bases from J, the gap between germline ends came to 18 bases. The CDR3 contains 13 residues. The CDR3 DNA reads TGTGCCAGCGGTCCTGGGACCGTCCAGGGCTACACCTTC. Translating gives CASGPGTVQGYTF.

This clonotype appeared a few times. The chain links TRBV27 to TRBJ1-5; tentatively, D is TRBD1 (5 bases). Germline loops: CDR1 MNHEY, CDR2 SMNVEV (reference sequence). V lost 3 bases and J 5 bases, leaving 11 bases between the germline ends. This CDR3 contains 14 residues. The CDR3 here is CASSLVGDYQPQHF. DNA of the CDR3: TGTGCCAGCAGTTTGGTGGGGGACTATCAGCCCCAGCATTTT.

There are a few counts of this clonotype. The V gene is TRBV12-3 or TRBV12-4, the J gene TRBJ2-5, with 7 bases aligning to TRBD2. The junction had 6 bases not matched to a gene; V was cut back by 1 base and J by 4 bases. CDR3 size: 15 residues. For the CDR3, the DNA is TGTGCCAGCAGTTTAGGGAGCGAGCGGGGAGAGACCCAGTACTTC. Its protein product is CASSLGSERGETQYF.

There are a few counts of this clonotype. This chain uses TRBV12-3 or TRBV12-4 with TRBJ1-3; 7 bases fit TRBD1. The junction had 7 bases not matched to a gene; V was cut back by 2 bases and J by 0 bases. The CDR3 has 17 residues. CDR3 loop: CASSLRRQGISGNTIYF. In DNA form, the CDR3 reads TGTGCCAGCAGTTTAAGGAGACAGGGCATCTCTGGAAACACCATATATTTT.